These 3 T cell receptor beta chains share one sample of origin, sequenced in a study of blood T cell repertoires in COVID-19. Clones were read by immunoSEQ multiplex PCR, and TCRdb kept only the in-frame ones, dropping some. The repertoire holds about 250,000 clones, with 86% as singletons. The sequenced sample consisted of peripheral blood. These receptors came from a woman of 80 years or more with COVID-19, enrolled during active disease.

The chain employs TRBV19 and TRBJ1-5; the D gene is possibly TRBD1 (6 bases). Germline V lookup: CDR1 LNHDA, CDR2 SQIVND (reference sequence). V was pared by 7 bases and J by 6 bases, with 19 bases between. CDR3 length: 15 residues. The CDR3, as DNA: TGTGCCAGTACTCCCTCGGGAGGGACATCTCAGCCCCAGCATTTT. Translated, it gives CASTPSGGTSQPQHF.

The V and J genes are TRBV18 and TRBJ1-4; D ambiguous. Trimming pared 3 bases from V and 3 bases from J, leaving 11 bases between. The CDR3 has 15 residues. Germline V gives CDR1 KGHSH, CDR2 LQKENI. The CDR3 nucleotides read TGTGCCAGCTCACCTCCGTTAGTATCTAATGAAAAACTGTTTTTT. The encoded protein is CASSPPLVSNEKLFF. The variable domain in full, completed from reference TRBV18 and TRBJ1-4, reads NAGVMQNPRHLVRRRGQEARLRCSPMKGHSHVYWYRQLPEEGLKFMVYLQKENIIDESGMPKERFSAEFPKEGPSILRIQQVVRGDSAAYFCASSPPLVSNEKLFFGSGTQLSVL.

The rearrangement links TRBV7-2 to TRBJ1-6; D possibly corresponds to TRBD1 (6 bases). The CDR3 has 15 residues. Germline V gene sequence: CDR1 SGHTA, CDR2 FQGNSA. V was shortened by 4 bases and J by 8 bases, with 15 bases between the two germline ends. The CDR3 DNA reads TGTGCCAGCAGCTCGCGCCGGGACACCCATTCACCCCTCCACTTT. Translation: CASSSRRDTHSPLHF.